This TCR beta chain was obtained from a study of CD8 T cells in ankylosing spondylitis. Findings and limits, study-wide: Within matched ankylosing spondylitis synovial fluid, disease-linked clones were reportedly significantly enriched. Disease-linked clones, CD8+, were relatively rare in peripheral blood. Ankylosing spondylitis blood appeared to be characterized by a TCR beta motif of roughly eight highly homologous variants. Prior work had noted some motif variants in reactive arthritis blood and synovial fluid.

Quantitative 5'-RACE with molecular barcodes was used to make the TCR beta libraries. Via MiXCR, TCRdb re-called the 5' RACE reads, giving one row per CDR3 protein. The repertoire holds a few hundred thousand distinct CDR3 sequences, with roughly 13% as singletons. V trimming: 3 bases; J trimming: 5 bases; junction bases outside the gene matches: 6. This CDR3 spans 15 amino acids. Germline CDR1 reads SGHAT; CDR2 reads FQNNGV. Regarding this clonotype: Its target is not known.

J is TRBJ2-5 and V is TRBV11-2; TRBD1 matches 10 bases. The sample consisted of blood, either unsorted or a sorted T cell fraction (not recorded which). This clonotype was obtained from a male donor with ankylosing spondylitis. The CDR3 loop is CASSLPGQGLETQYF. DNA of the CDR3: TGTGCCAGCAGCTTGCCGGGACAGGGGTTGGAGACCCAGTACTTC. The full variable domain, rest sourced from reference TRBV11-2 and TRBJ2-5, is EAGVAQSPRYKIIEKRQSVAFWCNPISGHATLYWYQQILGQGPKLLIQFQNNGVVDDSQLPKDRFSAERLKGVDSTLKIQPAKLEDSAVYLCASSLPGQGLETQYFGPGTRLLVL.